This T cell receptor beta chain was recovered during a study of cytotoxic CD8 clonotypes in ibrutinib-treated CLL. Study information: Patient counts were some 11 relapsed/refractory, roughly 15 treatment-naive and around 17 IGHV unmutated.

V lost 1 base and J lost 0, with 13 bases in between. The germline V gene has CDR1 MGHRA and CDR2 YSYEKL. This CDR3 is 17 amino acids long. The repertoire was sequenced with immunoSEQ multiplex PCR; TCRdb's copy has only in-frame clones and lacks some. The table includes about 84,000 clones, approximately 86% detected once. V is TRBV4-1 and J is TRBJ2-1; no clear D gene. This specimen was PBMCs, taken before ibrutinib treatment. This sequence originates from a human donor with chronic lymphocytic leukemia. Here the CDR3 reads CASSQGGRTSSYNEQFF. The CDR3, as DNA: TGCGCCAGCAGCCAAGGAGGACGGACCAGCTCCTACAATGAGCAGTTCTTC.